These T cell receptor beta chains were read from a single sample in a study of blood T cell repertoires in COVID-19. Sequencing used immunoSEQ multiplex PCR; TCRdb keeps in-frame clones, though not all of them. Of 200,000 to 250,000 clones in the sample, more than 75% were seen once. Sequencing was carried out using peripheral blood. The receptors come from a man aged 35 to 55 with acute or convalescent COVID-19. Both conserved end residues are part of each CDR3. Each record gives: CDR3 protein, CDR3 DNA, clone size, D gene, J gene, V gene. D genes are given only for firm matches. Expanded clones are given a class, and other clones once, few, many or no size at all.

CDR3: CASSWGQGSYGYTF; DNA: TGCGCCAGCAGCTGGGGACAGGGATCCTATGGCTACACCTTC; size: few; D: TRBD1; J: TRBJ1-2; V: TRBV5-1
CDR3: CASSIGQGKGNTIYF; DNA: TGCGCCAGCAGCATAGGACAGGGGAAAGGAAACACCATATATTTT; size: -; D: TRBD1; J: TRBJ1-3; V: TRBV5-1
CDR3: CASSIAQGRTEAFF; DNA: TGTGCCAGCAGCATTGCACAGGGGAGGACTGAAGCTTTCTTT; size: -; D: TRBD1; J: TRBJ1-1; V: TRBV6-6
CDR3: CAWNFLDRTNTEAFF; DNA: TGTGCCTGGAACTTCCTCGACAGGACTAACACTGAAGCTTTCTTT; size: -; D: -; J: TRBJ1-1; V: TRBV30
CDR3: CASRNDRANTEAFF; DNA: TGTGCCAGCAGAAATGACAGGGCAAACACTGAAGCTTTCTTT; size: few; D: TRBD1; J: TRBJ1-1; V: TRBV5-4
CDR3: CASSSGQGGIGQYF; DNA: TGCGCCAGCAGCTCAGGACAGGGAGGTATAGGGCAGTACTTC; size: -; D: TRBD1; J: TRBJ2-7; V: TRBV5-1
CDR3: CASSPTGRELFF; DNA: TGTGCCAGCAGTCCAACAGGGAGGGAGCTGTTTTTT; size: -; D: -; J: TRBJ2-2; V: TRBV27
CDR3: CASSYSMSGNTIYF; DNA: TGTGCCAGCAGTTACTCTATGTCCGGAAACACCATATATTTT; size: few; D: -; J: TRBJ1-3; V: TRBV6-5
CDR3: CASSSQYNEQFF; DNA: TGTGCCAGCAGTTCTCAGTACAATGAGCAGTTCTTC; size: -; D: -; J: TRBJ2-1; V: TRBV28
CDR3: CASSPQGSPAMGQYF; DNA: TGTGCCAGCAGCCCGCAGGGTAGCCCGGCGATGGGGCAGTACTTC; size: -; D: -; J: TRBJ2-7; V: TRBV3-1/TRBV3-2
CDR3: CAISEGGPTDTQYF; DNA: TGTGCCATCAGTGAAGGAGGGCCCACAGATACGCAGTATTTT; size: few; D: -; J: TRBJ2-3; V: TRBV10-3
CDR3: CAWSLGANSPLHF; DNA: TGTGCCTGGAGTTTGGGGGCTAATTCACCCCTCCACTTT; size: -; D: -; J: TRBJ1-6; V: TRBV30
CDR3: CASSDSGLAPGELFF; DNA: TGTGCCAGCAGTGACTCAGGACTAGCGCCCGGGGAGCTGTTTTTT; size: -; D: TRBD2; J: TRBJ2-2; V: TRBV6-4
CDR3: CASSSRTAVLGNTIYF; DNA: TGTGCCAGCTCGAGCCGCACAGCCGTTTTAGGAAACACCATATATTTT; size: -; D: -; J: TRBJ1-3; V: TRBV25-1
CDR3: CASSSQRQGTDTQYF; DNA: TGTGCCAGCAGCTCTCAAAGACAGGGAACGGATACGCAGTATTTT; size: -; D: TRBD1; J: TRBJ2-3; V: TRBV5-4
CDR3: CASSARQQIYGYTF; DNA: TGTGCCAGCAGCGCGCGACAGCAAATCTATGGCTACACCTTC; size: -; D: -; J: TRBJ1-2; V: TRBV9
CDR3: CASSWGQGTQPQHF; DNA: TGTGCCAGCAGCTGGGGGCAGGGTACCCAGCCCCAGCATTTT; size: -; D: -; J: TRBJ1-5; V: TRBV5-6
CDR3: CAWSEGRGYGYTF; DNA: TGTGCCTGGAGTGAGGGGCGCGGCTATGGCTACACCTTC; size: -; D: -; J: TRBJ1-2; V: TRBV30
CDR3: CASSLGTSGGNEQFF; DNA: TGTGCCAGCAGCTTAGGGACTAGCGGGGGGAATGAGCAGTTCTTC; size: -; D: TRBD2; J: TRBJ2-1; V: TRBV7-9
CDR3: CASSNAVYGNQPQHF; DNA: TGTGCCAGCTCGAATGCGGTGTATGGCAATCAGCCCCAGCATTTT; size: -; D: -; J: TRBJ1-5; V: TRBV18
CDR3: CASSPLDRGVAGLHF; DNA: TGTGCCAGCAGCCCCTTGGACAGGGGGGTTGCGGGCCTCCACTTT; size: once; D: TRBD1; J: TRBJ1-6; V: TRBV7-9
CDR3: CASRGGTEAFF; DNA: TGTGCCAGCAGAGGGGGCACTGAAGCTTTCTTT; size: once; D: -; J: TRBJ1-1; V: TRBV3-1/TRBV3-2
CDR3: CASSLKGATGELFF; DNA: TGCGCCAGCAGCTTGAAGGGGGCCACCGGGGAGCTGTTTTTT; size: -; D: TRBD1; J: TRBJ2-2; V: TRBV5-1
CDR3: CASGNRENTGELFF; DNA: TGTGCCAGCGGAAACAGGGAGAACACCGGGGAGCTGTTTTTT; size: -; D: -; J: TRBJ2-2; V: TRBV25-1
CDR3: CASSLLRGEQYF; DNA: TGTGCCAGCAGCTTGTTAAGGGGCGAGCAGTACTTC; size: -; D: -; J: TRBJ2-7; V: TRBV5-4
CDR3: CASSRTSPNYGYTF; DNA: TGTGCCAGCAGTCGGACATCTCCTAACTATGGCTACACCTTC; size: -; D: -; J: TRBJ1-2; V: TRBV6-5
CDR3: CASRATGLPEAFF; DNA: TGTGCCAGCAGGGCCACAGGGTTACCTGAAGCTTTCTTT; size: -; D: -; J: TRBJ1-1; V: TRBV7-2
CDR3: CASSWPAQANEQFF; DNA: TGCGCCAGCAGCTGGCCGGCACAAGCGAATGAGCAGTTCTTC; size: -; D: -; J: TRBJ2-1; V: TRBV5-1
CDR3: CASSERTPSSGNTIYF; DNA: TGTGCCAGCAGTGAAAGAACGCCGAGCTCTGGAAACACCATATATTTT; size: -; D: -; J: TRBJ1-3; V: TRBV2
CDR3: CSVRTGSTEAFF; DNA: TGCAGCGTTAGAACAGGTAGCACTGAAGCTTTCTTT; size: -; D: -; J: TRBJ1-1; V: TRBV29-1
CDR3: CASSVVDLAGGFVSYNEQFF; DNA: TGTGCCAGCAGCGTAGTCGACCTAGCGGGGGGGTTTGTATCCTACAATGAGCAGTTCTTC; size: -; D: TRBD2; J: TRBJ2-1; V: TRBV9
CDR3: CASSSDSYEQYF; DNA: TGTGCCAGCAGCTCGGACTCATACGAGCAGTACTTC; size: -; D: -; J: TRBJ2-7; V: TRBV11-1
CDR3: CASSQEKKGAVTGELFF; DNA: TGTGCCAGCAGCCAAGAAAAGAAAGGGGCTGTCACCGGGGAGCTGTTTTTT; size: -; D: -; J: TRBJ2-2; V: TRBV3-1/TRBV3-2
CDR3: CASSSEGDTGELFF; DNA: TGTGCCAGCAGCTCCGAGGGTGACACCGGGGAGCTGTTTTTT; size: -; D: -; J: TRBJ2-2; V: TRBV11-3
CDR3: CATAGLVSTDTQYF; DNA: TGTGCCACCGCGGGACTAGTCAGCACAGATACGCAGTATTTT; size: -; D: TRBD2; J: TRBJ2-3; V: TRBV15
CDR3: CASSLSPGTGNKNIQYF; DNA: TGTGCCAGCAGCTTGAGTCCCGGGACAGGGAACAAAAACATTCAGTACTTC; size: -; D: TRBD1; J: TRBJ2-4; V: TRBV5-6
CDR3: CAISEIQGADTEAFF; DNA: TGTGCCATCAGTGAGATCCAGGGGGCGGACACTGAAGCTTTCTTT; size: -; D: TRBD1; J: TRBJ1-1; V: TRBV10-3
CDR3: CASSSILQGIIQNIQYF; DNA: TGTGCCAGCAGCTCAATTCTTCAGGGTATAATCCAAAACATTCAGTACTTC; size: -; D: -; J: TRBJ2-4; V: TRBV5-6
CDR3: CASSARTGSYNEQFF; DNA: TGCGCCAGCAGCGCACGGACAGGGTCCTACAATGAGCAGTTCTTC; size: -; D: TRBD1; J: TRBJ2-1; V: TRBV5-1
CDR3: CASSLSGHSNQPQHF; DNA: TGTGCCAGCAGCTTGAGCGGGCATAGCAATCAGCCCCAGCATTTT; size: -; D: -; J: TRBJ1-5; V: TRBV5-5
CDR3: CASSLGVQNPNEKLFF; DNA: TGCGCCAGCAGCTTAGGGGTTCAAAACCCTAATGAAAAACTGTTTTTT; size: once; D: -; J: TRBJ1-4; V: TRBV5-1
CDR3: CASSTPQGNYGYTF; DNA: TGTGCCAGTAGTACACCACAGGGGAACTATGGCTACACCTTC; size: once; D: TRBD1; J: TRBJ1-2; V: TRBV19
CDR3: CASSRGDYSINGYTF; DNA: TGTGCCAGCAGCCGAGGGGACTACTCAATCAATGGCTACACCTTC; size: -; D: -; J: TRBJ1-2; V: TRBV28
CDR3: CASSLAGRGGTEAFF; DNA: TGTGCCAGCAGCTTGGCAGGCAGGGGAGGGACTGAAGCTTTCTTT; size: -; D: -; J: TRBJ1-1; V: TRBV5-6
CDR3: CASSYSGQMNTEAFF; DNA: TGCGCCAGCAGCTACTCGGGACAGATGAACACTGAAGCTTTCTTT; size: many; D: TRBD1; J: TRBJ1-1; V: TRBV5-1
CDR3: CAIRSDRVGLGFF; DNA: TGTGCCATCAGATCTGACAGGGTCGGGTTGGGGTTCTTC; size: -; D: TRBD1; J: TRBJ2-1; V: TRBV10-3
CDR3: CASSFRAHYGYTF; DNA: TGTGCCAGTAGTTTCAGGGCCCACTATGGCTACACCTTC; size: -; D: -; J: TRBJ1-2; V: TRBV19
CDR3: CASSFGTTGSGYTF; DNA: TGTGCCAGCAGCTTTGGGACGACAGGGAGTGGCTACACCTTC; size: -; D: TRBD1; J: TRBJ1-2; V: TRBV5-6
CDR3: CASSETGGSGYTF; DNA: TGTGCCAGCAGTGAAACAGGGGGTAGTGGCTACACCTTC; size: -; D: TRBD1; J: TRBJ1-2; V: TRBV6-1